This TCR beta chain is drawn from a study of blood T cell repertoires in COVID-19. About the research overall: Italy, Spain and the United States were the sources of the convalescent and acute COVID-19 samples. T cells, B-cell-depleted T cells, or PBMCs provided the cDNA or gDNA that served as material.

This CDR3 is built from 16 residues. Germline lookup yields CDR1 SGHAT and CDR2 FQDESV (reference sequence). Trimming took 4 bases from V and 8 from J; bases not matched to a gene: 15. Original processing notes: Amplified reference gene primers provided the basis for estimating nucleated cell counts. Sequenced by immunoSEQ multiplex PCR; TCRdb stores in-frame clones only, minus some. The V and J calls and clone size come from that table; D and trimming were worked out from the DNA. Of 150,000 to 250,000 clones listed, roughly four fifths are singletons. The chain has TRBV11-1 and TRBJ2-3; TRBD2 aligns across 7 bases. The sequencing sample was made of peripheral blood. The clonotype was recovered from a human donor with acute or convalescent COVID-19. The donor label of this sample is uncertain. The CDR3 reads CASSSNNWGGRGTQYF. As DNA, the CDR3 is TGTGCCAGCAGCTCCAACAATTGGGGAGGGAGGGGTACGCAGTATTTT. Full variable domain (remainder filled in from reference TRBV11-1 and TRBJ2-3): EAEVAQSPRYKITEKSQAVAFWCDPISGHATLYWYRQILGQGPELLVQFQDESVVDDSQLPKDRFSAERLKGVDSTLKIQPAELGDSAMYLCASSSNNWGGRGTQYFGPGTRLTVL.